These 21 T cell receptor beta chains came from one sample sequenced in a study of blood T cell repertoires in COVID-19 (dated by TCRdb to the early 2020s). The library was produced with the immunoSEQ multiplex PCR assay. TCRdb obtained this table from immuneACCESS and retained in-frame rearrangements with V and J assigned. These tables miss some clones; where compared with another copy, unresolved V genes account for less than half of the shortfall, and the remainder is unexplained. Here the sample has 150,000 or so clones; around 89% occur a single time. The ten biggest clones cover roughly 2.9% of the sample. The sequencing sample was made of peripheral blood. These receptors were collected from a man between 60 and 75 years old with active or convalescent COVID-19.

In DNA form, the CDR3 reads TGTGCCAGCAGCCCTCGGACAGGGGAGGTTGAGCAGTTCTTC. Encoded protein: CASSPRTGEVEQFF. The chain links TRBV7-2 to TRBJ2-1, with 9 positions matching TRBD1. Germline loops: CDR1 SGHTA, CDR2 FQGNSA. V lost 5 bases to trimming and J lost 9 bases; unmatched junction nucleotides: 8. This CDR3 region has 14 residues.

V is TRBV5-6 and J is TRBJ2-3; 9 bases are shared with TRBD1. The V gene's germline CDR1 is SGHDT and CDR2 YYEEEE. Germline trimming cut 3 bases from V and 1 base from J; bases unmatched to any gene: 3. CDR3 length: 15 residues. CDR3 residues: CASSWRTGGTDTQYF. The DNA of the CDR3 is TGTGCCAGCAGCTGGAGGACAGGGGGCACAGATACGCAGTATTTT.

V usage is TRBV12-3 or TRBV12-4 and J usage is TRBJ1-2; TRBD1 agrees at 8 bases. V gave up 7 bases and J gave up 7 bases; unmatched junction bases: 5. The CDR3 covers 12 residues. The CDR3 is CASTSDRAGYTF. In nucleotides, the CDR3 is TGTGCCAGCACTTCGGACAGGGCTGGCTACACCTTC.

This sequence joins TRBV19 and TRBJ1-5, with TRBD1 matching 8 bases. The CDR3 consists of 15 residues. The V segment lost 10 bases and the J segment 3 bases; nucleotides outside the gene matches: 11. Germline CDR1 LNHDA, CDR2 SQIVND (reference sequence). CDR3 nucleotides: TGTGCCACGAGGACAGGGTCCTTACCCAATCAGCCCCAGCATTTT. This sequence encodes CATRTGSLPNQPQHF.

The chain joins TRBV20-1 to TRBJ2-2; D ambiguous. Germline CDR1 is DFQATT and CDR2 is SNEGSKA (reference sequence). V was cut by 6 bases and J by 9 bases, with 11 bases left in between. There are 11 residues in the CDR3. The CDR3 sequence: CSAPLFRELFF. CDR3 sequence (DNA): TGCAGTGCCCCCCTGTTTAGGGAGCTGTTTTTT.

The gene calls are TRBV28 and TRBJ1-2; 8 positions agree with TRBD1. J gave up 4 bases and V 5 bases, and 9 bases lay outside the gene matches. This CDR3 is 15 amino acids long. Germline loops: CDR1 MDHEN, CDR2 SYDVKM. CDR3 in DNA: TGTGCCAGCAGTCTGCCCGGGACAGGTTCCTATGGCTACACCTTC. This sequence encodes CASSLPGTGSYGYTF.

This chain links TRBV6-5 with TRBJ2-1, with TRBD1 as a possible D gene (6 bases). The CDR3 length is 16 residues. V shed 2 bases and J shed 6 bases, with 17 bases lying between them. Germline loops: CDR1 MNHEY, CDR2 SVGAGI. The CDR3 coding sequence is TGTGCCAGCAGTTACGGGGGCGGCCGAGGTGGCAATGAGCAGTTCTTC. Protein product: CASSYGGGRGGNEQFF.

This clone was found once. This chain uses TRBV28 with TRBJ1-6; D remains unclear. V gave up 3 bases and J gave up 1 base, with 16 bases separating them. Germline V gene data show CDR1 as MDHEN and CDR2 as SYDVKM. This CDR3 spans 18 amino acids. CDR3 coding DNA: TGTGCCAGCAGTTTCTCTCGCGGGAGAGGGTCCTATAATTCACCCCTCCACTTT. Translated: CASSFSRGRGSYNSPLHF.

V is TRBV2 and J is TRBJ1-2; D is uncertain. Per germline, CDR1 SNHLY and CDR2 FYNNEI. This CDR3 has 16 residues. Trimming took 2 bases from V and 0 from J, leaving 13 bases between them. The CDR3 is CASSENWAGANYGYTF. The CDR3 DNA follows: TGTGCCAGCAGTGAAAATTGGGCAGGCGCTAACTATGGCTACACCTTC.

This clone was found once. The CDR3 coding sequence is TGTGCCAGCAGCTTAGGATCCACAGCCTATGGCTACACCTTC. It translates to CASSLGSTAYGYTF. The chain employs TRBV7-9 and TRBJ1-2; D is unclear. The CDR3 is 14 amino acids. Germline V gene data show CDR1 as SEHNR and CDR2 as FQNEAQ (reference sequence). V was trimmed by 1 base and J by 4 bases, leaving 10 bases between them.

The V and J genes are TRBV4-3 and TRBJ2-1; TRBD2 agrees at 10 bases. The CDR3 has 16 amino acids. Trimming cost V 0 bases and J 7 bases; bases outside gene matches: 6. Per the germline V gene, CDR1 is LGHNA and CDR2 is YSLEER. The CDR3 region is CASSQDGASGRNEQFF. CDR3 nucleotides: TGCGCCAGCAGCCAAGATGGGGCTAGCGGGAGAAATGAGCAGTTCTTC.

Details on this clone: Other DNA sequences in this sample translate to the same CDR3. The chain is built from TRBV19 and TRBJ2-5; 7 positions agree with TRBD1. Trimming at V came to 9 bases and at J to 1 base, leaving 5 bases not matched to a gene. Germline V gene data show CDR1 as LNHDA and CDR2 as SQIVND (reference sequence). The CDR3 has 13 residues. CDR3 region: CASSTGVQETQYF. CDR3 coding DNA: TGTGCCAGCAGCACAGGGGTCCAAGAGACCCAGTACTTC.

V gene TRBV19 combines with J gene TRBJ1-5; 9 positions agree with TRBD1. Germline trimming cut 6 bases from V and 2 bases from J; bases unmatched to any gene: 5. The CDR3 is 15 residues long. CDR1 and CDR2 (germline): LNHDA, SQIVND (reference sequence). The CDR3 sequence: CASRERTGGNQPQHF. The CDR3 nucleotides are TGTGCCAGTAGAGAAAGGACAGGGGGCAATCAGCCCCAGCATTTT.

The rearrangement joins TRBV5-1 to TRBJ2-2; D call uncertain. With 4 bases removed from V and 0 bases from J, the gap between germline ends came to 10 bases. The length of the CDR3 is 15 residues. Germline lookup yields CDR1 SGHRS and CDR2 YFSETQ. The CDR3 loop is CASSPTAANTGELFF. The CDR3 coding sequence is TGCGCCAGCAGCCCGACCGCGGCGAACACCGGGGAGCTGTTTTTT.

This clone occurred a few times. CDR3: CASSSPDRGRSTEAFF. CDR3 DNA: TGTGCCAGCAGCTCCCCGGACAGGGGGCGGTCCACTGAAGCTTTCTTT. This sequence joins TRBV11-2 and TRBJ1-1; 11 nucleotides agree with TRBD1. J was trimmed by 4 bases and V by 4 bases; bases with no gene match: 8. Germline assignment: CDR1 SGHAT and CDR2 FQNNGV. The CDR3 extends over 16 amino acids.

The genes are TRBV29-1 and TRBJ2-4, with D unresolved. CDR1 and CDR2 from the germline V gene are SQVTM and ANQGSEA. V lost 4 bases and J 0 bases, leaving 13 bases between the germline ends. CDR3 length equals 15 residues. CDR3 residues: CSVAESGLAKNIQYF. The CDR3 bases are TGCAGCGTTGCTGAGTCGGGTTTAGCCAAAAACATTCAGTACTTC.

This sequence joins TRBV3-1 (or the pseudogene TRBV3-2) and TRBJ2-1; tentatively, D is TRBD1 (6 bases). The CDR3 has 12 residues. Germline CDR1 is LGHDT and CDR2 is YNNKEL (reference sequence). Deletions cut 1 base from V and 9 bases from J, with 7 bases between. CDR3 loop: CASSQGQAEQFF. The CDR3 region has the DNA TGTGCCAGCAGCCAAGGACAGGCTGAGCAGTTCTTC.

The chain combines TRBV25-1 with TRBJ1-3; D uncertain. The CDR3 contains 16 residues. The germline V gene has CDR1 MGHDK and CDR2 SYGVNS. V gave up 3 bases and J gave up 1 base, with 13 bases separating them. The CDR3 here is CASSDEAGWSGNTIYF. As DNA, the CDR3 is TGTGCCAGCAGTGACGAAGCGGGCTGGTCTGGAAACACCATATATTTT. Full variable domain (outside the CDR3, taken from reference TRBV25-1 and TRBJ1-3): EADIYQTPRYLVIGTGKKITLECSQTMGHDKMYWYQQDPGMELHLIHYSYGVNSTEKGDLSSESTVSRIRTEHFPLTLESARPSHTSQYLCASSDEAGWSGNTIYFGEGSWLTVV.

This rearrangement joins TRBV7-9 to TRBJ1-2, with 9 bases lining up with TRBD1. After removal of 4 bases from V and 4 bases from J, the junction contained 16 bases not matched to a gene. The CDR3 has 18 residues. From germline, CDR1 is SEHNR and CDR2 FQNEAQ (reference sequence). CDR3 loop: CASSSRGVGTGSGYGYTF. CDR3 bases: TGTGCCAGCAGCTCGAGAGGAGTCGGGACAGGGAGTGGCTATGGCTACACCTTC. The variable domain in full, completed from reference TRBV7-9 and TRBJ1-2, reads DTGVSQNPRHKITKRGQNVTFRCDPISEHNRLYWYRQTLGQGPEFLTYFQNEAQLEKSRLLSDRFSAERPKGSFSTLEIQRTEQGDSAMYLCASSSRGVGTGSGYGYTFGSGTRLTVV.

The J gene is TRBJ1-1, the V gene TRBV5-1; TRBD1 is a possible D gene (6 bases). Germline-derived CDR1 and CDR2 are SGHRS and YFSETQ. V was trimmed by 1 base and J by 0 bases, leaving 10 bases between them. CDR3 length: 15 residues. CDR3: CASSLLGQLNTEAFF. The CDR3 DNA reads as TGCGCCAGCAGCTTGCTAGGACAGCTGAACACTGAAGCTTTCTTT.

The chain is built from TRBV5-1 and TRBJ2-7, with 9 bases aligning to TRBD2. V gave up 7 bases and J gave up 3 bases; unmatched junction bases: 11. This CDR3 region has 15 residues. Germline V gene lookup returns CDR1 SGHRS and CDR2 YFSETQ. CDR3: CASWVAGVVVYEQYF. The CDR3 DNA reads TGCGCCAGCTGGGTAGCGGGAGTGGTTGTCTACGAGCAGTACTTC. The full variable domain, its missing parts supplied by reference TRBV5-1 and TRBJ2-7, is KAGVTQTPRYLIKTRGQQVTLSCSPISGHRSVSWYQQTPGQGLQFLFEYFSETQRNKGNFPGRFSGRQFSNSRSEMNVSTLELGDSALYLCASWVAGVVVYEQYFGPGTRLTVT.